Given below is one TCR beta chain in context. This sample is drawn from a study of T cells after yellow fever vaccination. CDR3 length: 18 residues. Per the germline V gene, CDR1 is SGHAT and CDR2 is FQNNGV. The junction had 10 bases not matched to a gene; V was cut back by 5 bases and J by 3 bases. Each CDR3 protein gets one entry after TCRdb re-called the 5' RACE reads with MiXCR. The sample lists some 560,000 distinct CDR3 sequences, about a sixth occurring once. The sample consisted of PBMCs, taken around 5 days after the first yellow fever vaccination. The rearrangement links TRBV11-2 to TRBJ2-4, with 13 bases aligning to TRBD2. This clonotype was sampled from a young man who received the YFV17D yellow fever vaccine. CDR3 DNA sequence: TGTGCCAGCAGCGGACTAGCGGGGGTCGCCTTCGGCAAAAACATTCAGTACTTC. Translation gives CASSGLAGVAFGKNIQYF.